This entry lists 8 T cell receptor beta chains sequenced from one sample in a study of cytomegalovirus exposure and HLA in healthy donors (dated by TCRdb to about 2017). The protocol used for the library was the immunoSEQ multiplex PCR assay. For the multiplex PCR, a mixture combining 60 forward primers for TCR Vbeta segments and 13 reverse primers for TCR Jbeta segments was used. As stored in TCRdb, this immuneACCESS dataset retains in-frame rearrangements with V and J assigned. A fraction of the clones does not appear; measured against another copy, unresolved V genes explain less than half of the discrepancy, and the remainder lacks a known reason. This sample has about 120,000 clones in its table, and 77% of those were observed once. The ten biggest clones cover approximately 6.3% of the sample. The sequenced material came from PBMCs. All receptors come from a man aged 18 to 30 in good health and CMV-seropositive.

This rearrangement joins TRBV4-1 to TRBJ2-7; 8 positions agree with TRBD1. The CDR3 is 14 amino acids. Germline V gene data show CDR1 as MGHRA and CDR2 as YSYEKL. Trimming took 4 bases from V and 6 from J; bases not matched to a gene: 8. CDR3 region: CASSRGQGVGEQYF. DNA for the CDR3: TGCGCCAGCAGCCGCGGACAGGGTGTGGGCGAGCAGTACTTC.

The chain joins TRBV9 to TRBJ2-7, with TRBD2 matching over 9 bases. V shed 4 bases and J 5 bases; nucleotides not matched to a gene: 10. The CDR3 runs 15 residues. Germline-derived CDR1 and CDR2 are SGDLS and YYNGEE. The CDR3 spells CASSPHASGVNEQYF. For the CDR3, the DNA is TGTGCCAGCAGCCCCCACGCTAGCGGGGTCAACGAGCAGTACTTC.

V is TRBV7-2 and J is TRBJ2-7; D perhaps matches TRBD2 (6 bases). Germline V CDR1 and CDR2: SGHTA, FQGNSA. Trimming stripped 5 bases from V and 2 bases from J, with 16 bases between. The CDR3 is 15 residues long. The CDR3 is CASSGAGGNPYEQYF. The CDR3 region has the DNA TGTGCCAGCAGCGGAGCGGGTGGGAATCCCTACGAGCAGTACTTC.

The chain recombines TRBV7-6 with TRBJ1-1; possible D gene TRBD1, 5 bases. The CDR3 is 13 residues long. Germline V CDR1 and CDR2: SGHVS, FNYEAQ. V lost 5 bases, J lost 0 bases, and 7 bases lay in between. Here the CDR3 reads CASSPDMNTEAFF. DNA for the CDR3: TGTGCCAGCAGCCCGGACATGAACACTGAAGCTTTCTTT.

V and J are TRBV12-5 and TRBJ1-1; 7 nucleotides line up with TRBD1. The CDR3 runs 14 residues. Germline V gives CDR1 LGHNT, CDR2 FRNRAP. The trim removed 3 bases at V and 4 bases at J, leaving 5 bases unmatched. DNA for the CDR3: TGTGCTAGTGGTTTCGCAGGGGGTAGCACTGAAGCTTTCTTT. Its protein product is CASGFAGGSTEAFF.

This clone was observed a few times. This chain uses TRBV14 with TRBJ2-1, with D maybe TRBD1 (6 bases). Trimming left V 5 bases short and J 6 bases short, with 8 bases between. The germline gives CDR1 SGHDN, CDR2 FVKESK. The CDR3 runs 12 residues. The CDR3 reads CASSGRGNEQFF. The DNA of the CDR3 is TGTGCCAGCAGCGGCAGGGGCAATGAGCAGTTCTTC.

The chain is built from TRBV7-9 and TRBJ1-2, with unresolved D. V was trimmed by 5 bases and J by 7 bases, leaving 14 bases between them. The V gene's germline CDR1 is SEHNR and CDR2 FQNEAQ (reference sequence). The CDR3 runs to 13 residues. The CDR3 DNA reads TGTGCCAGCAGCCCCCCTGGAGCGGGTGGCTACACCTTC. Its protein product is CASSPPGAGGYTF.

The chain couples TRBV30 to TRBJ2-2; weak D call: TRBD2 (6 bases). The CDR3 has 12 residues. CDR1 is GTSNPN and CDR2 is SVGIG in the germline V gene (reference sequence). Trimming took 3 bases from V and 6 from J, leaving 8 bases between them. The CDR3 protein is CAWRRGPGELFF. The CDR3 DNA reads TGTGCCTGGAGGCGGGGTCCCGGGGAGCTGTTTTTT.